The entry below describes one T cell receptor beta chain. The table came from immunoSEQ multiplex PCR; TCRdb's copy has only in-frame clones and leaves some out. The data hold fewer than 250,000 clones, with around nine tenths observed a single time. This sample was taken from a study of blood T cell repertoires in COVID-19. Germline V lookup: CDR1 LGHNA, CDR2 YSLEER. J gave up 2 bases and V 0 bases, and 2 bases lay outside the gene matches. The CDR3 runs 16 residues. The receptor's source is a human donor in a cohort sampled during active COVID-19. Sequenced material: peripheral blood. The rearrangement uses TRBV4-3 and TRBJ1-2; TRBD1 agrees at 11 bases. The CDR3 sequence: CASSQDGTGGNYGYTF. The CDR3 nucleotides read TGCGCCAGCAGCCAAGACGGGACAGGGGGGAACTATGGCTACACCTTC.